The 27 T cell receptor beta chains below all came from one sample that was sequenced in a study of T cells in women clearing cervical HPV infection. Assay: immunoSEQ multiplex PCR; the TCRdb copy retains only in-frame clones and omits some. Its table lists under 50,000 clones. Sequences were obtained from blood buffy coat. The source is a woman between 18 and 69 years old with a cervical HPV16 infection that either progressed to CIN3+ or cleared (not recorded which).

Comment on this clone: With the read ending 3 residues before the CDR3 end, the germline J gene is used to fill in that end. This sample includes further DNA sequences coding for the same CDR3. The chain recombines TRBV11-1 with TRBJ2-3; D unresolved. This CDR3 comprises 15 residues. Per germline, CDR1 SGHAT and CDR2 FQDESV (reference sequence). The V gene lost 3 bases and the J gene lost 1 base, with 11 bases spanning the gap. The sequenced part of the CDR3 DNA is TGTGCCAGCAGCTTCTCAGGAGACCGCACAGATACG. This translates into CASSFSGDRTDT. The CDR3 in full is CASSFSGDRTDTQYF. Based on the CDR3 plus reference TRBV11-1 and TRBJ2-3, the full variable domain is EAEVAQSPRYKITEKSQAVAFWCDPISGHATLYWYRQILGQGPELLVQFQDESVVDDSQLPKDRFSAERLKGVDSTLKIQPAELGDSAMYLCASSFSGDRTDTQYFGPGTRLTVL.

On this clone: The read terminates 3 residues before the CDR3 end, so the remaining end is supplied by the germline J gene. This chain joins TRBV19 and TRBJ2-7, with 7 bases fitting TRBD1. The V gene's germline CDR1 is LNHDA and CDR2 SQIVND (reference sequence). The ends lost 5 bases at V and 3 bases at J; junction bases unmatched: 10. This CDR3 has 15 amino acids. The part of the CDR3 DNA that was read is TGTGCCAGTAGTCTTATAGGGGGCGAGCTCTACGAG. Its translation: CASSLIGGELYE. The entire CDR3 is CASSLIGGELYEQYF.

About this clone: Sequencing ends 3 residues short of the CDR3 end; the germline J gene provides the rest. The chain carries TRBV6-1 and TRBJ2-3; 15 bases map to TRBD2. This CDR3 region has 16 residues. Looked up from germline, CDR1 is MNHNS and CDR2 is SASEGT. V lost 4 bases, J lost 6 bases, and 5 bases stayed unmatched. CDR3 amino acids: CASSGTSGGAIDTQYF. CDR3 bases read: TGTGCCAGCAGTGGGACTAGCGGGGGGGCAATCGATACG.

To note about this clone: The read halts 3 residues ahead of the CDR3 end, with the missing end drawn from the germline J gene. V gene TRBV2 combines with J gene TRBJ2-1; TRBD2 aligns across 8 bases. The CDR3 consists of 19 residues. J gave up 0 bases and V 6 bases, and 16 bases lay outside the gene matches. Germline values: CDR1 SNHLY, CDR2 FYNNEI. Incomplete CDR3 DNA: TGTGCCAGCAGGGCCCCGGGGCGGGGGGCCTTTCGCTCCTACAATGAG. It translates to CASRAPGRGAFRSYNE. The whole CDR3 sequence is CASRAPGRGAFRSYNEQFF.

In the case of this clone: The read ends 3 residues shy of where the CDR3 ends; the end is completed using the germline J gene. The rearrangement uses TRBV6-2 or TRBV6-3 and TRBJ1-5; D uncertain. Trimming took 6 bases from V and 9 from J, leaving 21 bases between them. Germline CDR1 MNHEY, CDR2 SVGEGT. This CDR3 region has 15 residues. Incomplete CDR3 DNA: TGTGCCAGCAGCCTAACTGGGCCCAGGCTGGGGCCC. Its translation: CASSLTGPRLGP. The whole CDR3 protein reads CASSLTGPRLGPQHF.

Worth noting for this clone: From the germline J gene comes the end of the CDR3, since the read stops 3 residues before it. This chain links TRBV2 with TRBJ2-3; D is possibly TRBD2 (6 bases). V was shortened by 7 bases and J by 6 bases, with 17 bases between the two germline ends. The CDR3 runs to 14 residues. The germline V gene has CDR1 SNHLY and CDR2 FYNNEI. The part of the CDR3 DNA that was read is TGTGCCAGCATCCAAACCCCCGGGGGTGATACG. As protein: CASIQTPGGDT. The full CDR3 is CASIQTPGGDTQYF.

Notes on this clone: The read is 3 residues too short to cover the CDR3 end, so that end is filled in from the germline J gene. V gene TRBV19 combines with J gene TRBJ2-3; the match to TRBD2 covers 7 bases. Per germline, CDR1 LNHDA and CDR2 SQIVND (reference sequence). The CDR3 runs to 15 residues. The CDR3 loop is CASSESYAGEETQYF. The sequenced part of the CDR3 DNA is TGTGCCAGTAGTGAATCCTATGCGGGGGAAGAGACG.

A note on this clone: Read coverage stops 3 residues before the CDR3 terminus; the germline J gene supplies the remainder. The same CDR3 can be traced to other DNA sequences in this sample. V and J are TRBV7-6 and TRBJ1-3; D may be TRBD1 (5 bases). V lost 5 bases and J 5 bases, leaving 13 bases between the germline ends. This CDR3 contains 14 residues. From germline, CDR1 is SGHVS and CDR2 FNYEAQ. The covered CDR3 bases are TGTGCCAGCAGCCCAGTTCGGGGGAGAAACACC. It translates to CASSPVRGRNT. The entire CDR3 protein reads CASSPVRGRNTIYF. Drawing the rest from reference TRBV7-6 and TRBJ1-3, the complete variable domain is GAGVSQSPRYKVTKRGQDVALRCDPISGHVSLYWYRQALGQGPEFLTYFNYEAQQDKSGLPNDRFSAERPEGSISTLTIQRTEQRDSAMYRCASSPVRGRNTIYFGEGSWLTVV.

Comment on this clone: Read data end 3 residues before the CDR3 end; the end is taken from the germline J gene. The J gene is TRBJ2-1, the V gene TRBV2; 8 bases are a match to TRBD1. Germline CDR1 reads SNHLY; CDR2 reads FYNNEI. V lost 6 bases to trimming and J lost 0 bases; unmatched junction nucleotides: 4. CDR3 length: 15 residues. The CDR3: CASSSDRGSYNEQFF. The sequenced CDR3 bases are TGTGCCAGCAGCAGCGACAGGGGCTCCTACAATGAG.

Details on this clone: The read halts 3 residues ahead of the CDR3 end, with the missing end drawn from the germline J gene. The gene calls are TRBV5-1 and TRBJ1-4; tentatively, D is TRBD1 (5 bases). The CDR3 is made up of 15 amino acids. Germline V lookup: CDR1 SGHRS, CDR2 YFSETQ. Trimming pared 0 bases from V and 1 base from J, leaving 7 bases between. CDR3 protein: CASSLGRGTNEKLFF. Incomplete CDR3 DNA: TGCGCCAGCAGCTTGGGGAGGGGAACTAATGAAAAA. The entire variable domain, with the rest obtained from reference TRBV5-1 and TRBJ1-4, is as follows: KAGVTQTPRYLIKTRGQQVTLSCSPISGHRSVSWYQQTPGQGLQFLFEYFSETQRNKGNFPGRFSGRQFSNSRSEMNVSTLELGDSALYLCASSLGRGTNEKLFFGSGTQLSVL.

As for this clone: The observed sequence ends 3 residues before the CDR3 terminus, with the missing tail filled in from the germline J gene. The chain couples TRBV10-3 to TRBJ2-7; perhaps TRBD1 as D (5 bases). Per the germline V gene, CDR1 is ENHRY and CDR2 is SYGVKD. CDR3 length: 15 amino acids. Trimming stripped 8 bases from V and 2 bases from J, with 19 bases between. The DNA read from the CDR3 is TGTGCCATCGCCCCAGCCCCGGCAGGGCCCTACGAG. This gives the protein CAIAPAPAGPYE. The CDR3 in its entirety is CAIAPAPAGPYEQYF.

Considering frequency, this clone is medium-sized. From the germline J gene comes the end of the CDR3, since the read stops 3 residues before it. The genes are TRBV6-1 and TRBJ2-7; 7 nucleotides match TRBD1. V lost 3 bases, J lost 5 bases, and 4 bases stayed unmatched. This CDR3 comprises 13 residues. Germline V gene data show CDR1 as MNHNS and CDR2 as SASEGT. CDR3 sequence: CASSERQGHEQYF. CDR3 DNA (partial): TGTGCCAGCAGTGAGCGACAGGGTCACGAG.

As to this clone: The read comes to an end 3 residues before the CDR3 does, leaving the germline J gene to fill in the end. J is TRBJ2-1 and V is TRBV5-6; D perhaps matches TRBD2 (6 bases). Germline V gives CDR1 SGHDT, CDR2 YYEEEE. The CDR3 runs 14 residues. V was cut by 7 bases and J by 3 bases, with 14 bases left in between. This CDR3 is CASRGWRDYNEQFF. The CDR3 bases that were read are TGTGCCAGCCGCGGGTGGCGGGACTACAATGAG.

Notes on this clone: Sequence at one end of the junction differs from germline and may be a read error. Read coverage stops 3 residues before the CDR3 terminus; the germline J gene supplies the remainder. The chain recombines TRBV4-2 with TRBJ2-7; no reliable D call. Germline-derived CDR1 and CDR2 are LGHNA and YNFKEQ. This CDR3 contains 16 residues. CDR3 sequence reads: CASSQDFGRIPYEQYF. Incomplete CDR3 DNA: TGCGCCAGCAGCCAAGATTTTGGCAGGATTCCCTACGAG.

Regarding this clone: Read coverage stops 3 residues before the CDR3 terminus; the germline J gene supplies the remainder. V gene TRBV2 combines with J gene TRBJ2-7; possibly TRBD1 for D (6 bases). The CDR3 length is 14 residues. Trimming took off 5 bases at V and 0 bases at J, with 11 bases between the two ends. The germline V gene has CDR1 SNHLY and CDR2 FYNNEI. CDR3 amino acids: CASSRQGTSYEQYF. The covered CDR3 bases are TGTGCCAGCAGTCGGCAGGGGACCTCCTACGAG.

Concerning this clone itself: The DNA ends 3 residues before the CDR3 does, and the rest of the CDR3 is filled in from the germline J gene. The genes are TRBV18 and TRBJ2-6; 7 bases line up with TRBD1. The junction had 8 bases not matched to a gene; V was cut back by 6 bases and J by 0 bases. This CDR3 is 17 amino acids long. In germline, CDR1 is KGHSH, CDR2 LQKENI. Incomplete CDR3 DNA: TGTGCCAGCTCTCCTAGTAGACAGGGCTCTGGGGCCAACGTC. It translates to CASSPSRQGSGANV. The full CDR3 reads CASSPSRQGSGANVLTF.

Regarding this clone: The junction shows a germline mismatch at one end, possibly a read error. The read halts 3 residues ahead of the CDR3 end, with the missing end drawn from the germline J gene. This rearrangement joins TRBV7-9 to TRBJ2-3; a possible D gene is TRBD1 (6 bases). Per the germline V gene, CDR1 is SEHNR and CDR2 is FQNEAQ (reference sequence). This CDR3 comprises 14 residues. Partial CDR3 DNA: TGTTCCAGCAGCCAGGGGTTGGCAGGAGAGACG. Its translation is CSSSQGLAGET. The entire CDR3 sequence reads CSSSQGLAGETQYF.

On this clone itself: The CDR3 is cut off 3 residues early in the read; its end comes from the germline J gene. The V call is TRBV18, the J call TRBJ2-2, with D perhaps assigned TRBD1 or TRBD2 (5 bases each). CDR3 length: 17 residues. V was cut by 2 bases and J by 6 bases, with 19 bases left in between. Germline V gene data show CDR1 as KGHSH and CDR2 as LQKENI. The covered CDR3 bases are TGTGCCAGCTCACCATTCACTATAGGGGAGTCTGCCGGGGAG. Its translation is CASSPFTIGESAGE. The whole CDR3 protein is CASSPFTIGESAGELFF.

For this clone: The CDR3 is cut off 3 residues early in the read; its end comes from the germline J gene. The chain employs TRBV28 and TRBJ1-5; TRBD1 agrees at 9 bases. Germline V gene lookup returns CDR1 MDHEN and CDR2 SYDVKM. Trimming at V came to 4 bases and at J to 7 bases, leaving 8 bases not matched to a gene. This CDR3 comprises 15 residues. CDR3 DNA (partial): TGTGCCAGCAGTTCATCCGGGACAGGGTTCCAGCCC. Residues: CASSSSGTGFQP. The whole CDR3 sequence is CASSSSGTGFQPQHF. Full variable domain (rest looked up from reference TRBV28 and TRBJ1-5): DVKVTQSSRYLVKRTGEKVFLECVQDMDHENMFWYRQDPGLGLRLIYFSYDVKMKEKGDIPEGYSVSREKKERFSLILESASTNQTSMYLCASSSSGTGFQPQHFGDGTRLSIL.

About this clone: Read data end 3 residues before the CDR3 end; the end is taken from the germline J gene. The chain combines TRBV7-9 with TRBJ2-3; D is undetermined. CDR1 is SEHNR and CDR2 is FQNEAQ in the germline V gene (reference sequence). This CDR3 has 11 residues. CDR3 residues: CASSFFQTQYF. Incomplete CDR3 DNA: TGTGCCAGCAGCTTCTTTCAGACG.

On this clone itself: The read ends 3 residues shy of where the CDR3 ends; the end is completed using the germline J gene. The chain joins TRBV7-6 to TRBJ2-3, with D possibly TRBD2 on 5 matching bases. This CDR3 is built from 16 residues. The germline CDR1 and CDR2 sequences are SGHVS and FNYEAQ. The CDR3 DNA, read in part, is TGTGCCAGCAGCTTAGTGTCCATCCTAGCTGAAGAGACG. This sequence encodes CASSLVSILAEET. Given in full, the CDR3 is CASSLVSILAEETQYF.

Partial CDR3 DNA: TGTGCCAGCAGCGTTTTTTACAGGGTAGACTCCTACAATGAG. Amino acids: CASSVFYRVDSYNE. The full CDR3 reads CASSVFYRVDSYNEQFF. This chain joins TRBV9 and TRBJ2-1; D is perhaps TRBD1 (6 bases). Read coverage stops 3 residues before the CDR3 terminus; the germline J gene supplies the remainder. Germline CDR1 SGDLS, CDR2 YYNGEE. With 2 bases removed from V and 0 bases from J, the gap between germline ends came to 15 bases. CDR3 length: 17 residues.

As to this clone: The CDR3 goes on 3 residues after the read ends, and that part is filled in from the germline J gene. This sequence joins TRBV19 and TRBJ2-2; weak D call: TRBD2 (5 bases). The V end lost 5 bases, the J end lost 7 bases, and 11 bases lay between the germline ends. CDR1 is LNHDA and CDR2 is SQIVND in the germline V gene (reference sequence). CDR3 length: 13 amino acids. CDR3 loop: CASSPPGSGELFF. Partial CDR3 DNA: TGTGCCAGTAGTCCTCCGGGGAGCGGGGAG. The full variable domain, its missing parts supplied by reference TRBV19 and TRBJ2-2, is DGGITQSPKYLFRKEGQNVTLSCEQNLNHDAMYWYRQDPGQGLRLIYYSQIVNDFQKGDIAEGYSVSREKKESFPLTVTSAQKNPTAFYLCASSPPGSGELFFGEGSRLTVL.

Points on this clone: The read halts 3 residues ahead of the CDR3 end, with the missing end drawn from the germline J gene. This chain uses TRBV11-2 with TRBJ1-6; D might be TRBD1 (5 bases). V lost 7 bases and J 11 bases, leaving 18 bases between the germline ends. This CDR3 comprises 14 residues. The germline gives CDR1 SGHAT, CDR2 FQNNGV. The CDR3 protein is CASNLHGGVTPLHF. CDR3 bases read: TGTGCCAGCAACCTCCACGGGGGAGTGACACCC.

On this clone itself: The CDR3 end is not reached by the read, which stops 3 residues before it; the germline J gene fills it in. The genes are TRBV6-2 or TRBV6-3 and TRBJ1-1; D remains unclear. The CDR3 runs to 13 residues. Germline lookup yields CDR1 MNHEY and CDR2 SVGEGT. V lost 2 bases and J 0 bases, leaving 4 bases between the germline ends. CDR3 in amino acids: CASSYPLNTEAFF. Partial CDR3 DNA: TGTGCCAGCAGTTACCCATTGAACACTGAA.

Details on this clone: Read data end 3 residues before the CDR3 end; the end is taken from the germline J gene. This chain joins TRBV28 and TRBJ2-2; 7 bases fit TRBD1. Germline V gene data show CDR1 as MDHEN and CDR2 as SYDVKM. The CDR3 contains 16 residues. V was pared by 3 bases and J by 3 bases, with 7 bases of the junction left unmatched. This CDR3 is CASSFVGTAYTGELFF. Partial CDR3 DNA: TGTGCCAGCAGTTTTGTGGGGACAGCATACACCGGGGAG.

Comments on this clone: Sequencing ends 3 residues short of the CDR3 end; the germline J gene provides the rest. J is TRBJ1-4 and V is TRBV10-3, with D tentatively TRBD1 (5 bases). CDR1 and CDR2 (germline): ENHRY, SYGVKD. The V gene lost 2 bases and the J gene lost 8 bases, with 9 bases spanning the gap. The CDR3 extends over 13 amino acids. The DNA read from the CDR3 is TGTGCCATCAGTGAGGGGGGGAGAGAAAAA. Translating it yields CAISEGGREK. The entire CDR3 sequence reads CAISEGGREKLFF.